These 5 T cell receptor beta chains were sequenced from one sample in a study of blood T cells in healthy people across ages. A J-beta primer mix and a sample-barcoded 5' primer were used in a second PCR of about 6 to 12 cycles. A single record per CDR3 protein comes from TCRdb applying MiXCR to the 5' RACE reads. The data hold more than 1,000,000 distinct CDR3 sequences, with less than 25% observed a single time. The sample also formed part of further work on T cells of mothers and their children.

The specimen sequenced was blood. The source is a girl aged 2 to 9 in good health.

The chain employs TRBV20-1 and TRBJ2-7; the match to TRBD2 covers 9 bases. Germline CDR1 reads DFQATT; CDR2 reads SNEGSKA (reference sequence). The CDR3 loop spans 13 amino acids. V gave up 6 bases and J gave up 3 bases; unmatched junction bases: 6. The CDR3 spells CSAPVREGYEQYF. The CDR3 DNA reads as TGCAGTGCCCCTGTGCGGGAGGGCTACGAGCAGTACTTC.

This clonotype has more than one count but fewer than ten. The chain carries TRBV4-1 and TRBJ1-2; 7 bases align to TRBD1. The V gene's germline CDR1 is MGHRA and CDR2 YSYEKL. V shed 4 bases and J 8 bases; nucleotides not matched to a gene: 13. CDR3 length equals 15 residues. CDR3 DNA: TGCGCCAGCAGCCCACGACAGGGACTCCCTGGGGGCTACACCTTC. This gives the protein CASSPRQGLPGGYTF.

This clonotype was picked up a small number of times. The DNA of the CDR3 is TGTGCCGAAAGGCAGGGGGCCTACAATGAGCAGTTCTTC. It yields the protein CAERQGAYNEQFF. V gene TRBV7-9 combines with J gene TRBJ2-1, with 7 positions matching TRBD1. Germline CDR1 and CDR2: SEHNR and FQNEAQ (reference sequence). The CDR3 has 13 residues. V dropped 11 bases and J dropped 2; count of bases not matched to a gene: 6.

The CDR3 reads CASKWVSRRAQYF. In nucleotides, the CDR3 is TGTGCCAGTAAATGGGTCTCAAGGAGGGCCCAGTACTTC. V usage is TRBV19 and J usage is TRBJ2-5; D possibly corresponds to TRBD2 (6 bases). Germline CDR1 LNHDA, CDR2 SQIVND (reference sequence). This CDR3 comprises 13 residues. The V gene lost 7 bases and the J gene lost 9 bases, with 18 bases spanning the gap.

The CDR3 sequence: CASSLLNTGQAAIGEQYF. The CDR3 DNA reads TGTGCCAGCAGCTTATTAAATACGGGACAAGCAGCTATCGGCGAGCAGTACTTC. The rearrangement joins TRBV7-3 to TRBJ2-5; tentative D call: TRBD1 (6 bases). The J call is uncertain, as TRBJ2-7 better fits the DNA end. CDR1 is SGHTA and CDR2 is FQGTGA in the germline V gene. There are 18 residues in the CDR3.